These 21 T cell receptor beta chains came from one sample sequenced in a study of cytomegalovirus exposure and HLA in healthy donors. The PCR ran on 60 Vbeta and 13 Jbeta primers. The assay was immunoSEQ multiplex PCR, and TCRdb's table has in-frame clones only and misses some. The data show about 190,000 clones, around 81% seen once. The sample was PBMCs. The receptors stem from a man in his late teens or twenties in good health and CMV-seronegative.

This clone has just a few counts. CDR3 sequence (DNA): TGTGCCAGCAGTGTTTCGGGACAGGCGAATGAAAAACTGTTTTTT. This translates into CASSVSGQANEKLFF. The chain links TRBV6-1 to TRBJ1-4, with 8 bases that match TRBD1. Germline V CDR1 and CDR2: MNHNS, SASEGT. The CDR3 covers 15 residues. V lost 4 bases and J lost 5; bases outside the gene matches: 6.

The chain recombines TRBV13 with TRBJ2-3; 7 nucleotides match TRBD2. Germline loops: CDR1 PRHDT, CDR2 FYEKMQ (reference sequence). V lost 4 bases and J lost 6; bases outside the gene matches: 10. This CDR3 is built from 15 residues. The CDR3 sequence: CASSSSPGGLDTQYF. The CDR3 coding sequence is TGTGCCAGCAGCTCGTCTCCCGGGGGGTTGGATACGCAGTATTTT.

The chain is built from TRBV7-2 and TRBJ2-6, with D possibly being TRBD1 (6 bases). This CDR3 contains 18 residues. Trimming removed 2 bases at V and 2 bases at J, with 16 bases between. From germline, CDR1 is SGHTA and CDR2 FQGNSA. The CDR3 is CASSLITGRLTGANVLTF. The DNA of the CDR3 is TGTGCCAGCAGCTTAATTACAGGGAGACTCACTGGGGCCAACGTCCTGACTTTC.

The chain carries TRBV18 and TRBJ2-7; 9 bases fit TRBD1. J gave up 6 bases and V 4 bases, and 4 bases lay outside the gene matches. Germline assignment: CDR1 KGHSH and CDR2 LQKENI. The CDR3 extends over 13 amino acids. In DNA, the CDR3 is TGTGCCAGCTCACAACAGGGGGCTGGCGAGCAGTACTTC. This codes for CASSQQGAGEQYF.

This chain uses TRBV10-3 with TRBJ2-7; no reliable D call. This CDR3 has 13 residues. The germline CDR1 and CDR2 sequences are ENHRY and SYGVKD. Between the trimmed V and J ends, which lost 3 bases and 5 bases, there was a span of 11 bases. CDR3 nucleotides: TGTGCCATCAGTGAAGCCGTTGCGGACGAGCAGTACTTC. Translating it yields CAISEAVADEQYF.

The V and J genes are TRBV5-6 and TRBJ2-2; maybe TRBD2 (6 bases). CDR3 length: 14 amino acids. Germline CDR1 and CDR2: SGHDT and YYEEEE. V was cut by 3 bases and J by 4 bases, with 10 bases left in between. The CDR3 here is CASSYGTPTGELFF. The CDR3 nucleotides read TGTGCCAGCAGCTATGGGACTCCCACCGGGGAGCTGTTTTTT.

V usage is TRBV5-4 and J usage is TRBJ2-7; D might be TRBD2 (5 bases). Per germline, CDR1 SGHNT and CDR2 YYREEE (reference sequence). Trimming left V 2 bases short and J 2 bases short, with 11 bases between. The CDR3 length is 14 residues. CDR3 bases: TGTGCCAGCAGCTTCAGAGGGCCCACCTACGAGCAGTACTTC. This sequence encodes CASSFRGPTYEQYF. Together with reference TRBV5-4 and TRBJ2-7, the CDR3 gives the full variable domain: ETGVTQSPTHLIKTRGQQVTLRCSSQSGHNTVSWYQQALGQGPQFIFQYYREEENGRGNFPPRFSGLQFPNYSSELNVNALELDDSALYLCASSFRGPTYEQYFGPGTRLTVT.

CDR3 loop: CASSPLSGVQETQYF. The CDR3, as DNA: TGTGCCAGCTCACCACTGTCGGGGGTTCAAGAGACCCAGTACTTC. The V gene is TRBV18, the J gene TRBJ2-5; possibly TRBD2 for D (6 bases). This CDR3 has 15 residues. The germline V and J ends were trimmed by 1 base and 2 bases, with 11 bases remaining between them. Germline loops: CDR1 KGHSH, CDR2 LQKENI.

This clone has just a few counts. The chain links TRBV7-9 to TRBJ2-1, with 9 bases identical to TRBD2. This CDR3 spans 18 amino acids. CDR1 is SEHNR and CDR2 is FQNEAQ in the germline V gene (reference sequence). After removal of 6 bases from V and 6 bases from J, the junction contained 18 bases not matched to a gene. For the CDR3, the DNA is TGTGCCAGCAGTACAACTGACAGTCCCGGGACTAGCCCCAATGAGCAGTTCTTC. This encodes CASSTTDSPGTSPNEQFF.

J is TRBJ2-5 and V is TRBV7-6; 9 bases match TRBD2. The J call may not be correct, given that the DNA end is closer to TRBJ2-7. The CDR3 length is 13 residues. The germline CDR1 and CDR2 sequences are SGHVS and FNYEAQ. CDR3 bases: TGTGCCAGCAGCTCGCTAGCGGGGTACGAGCAGTACTTC. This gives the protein CASSSLAGYEQYF.

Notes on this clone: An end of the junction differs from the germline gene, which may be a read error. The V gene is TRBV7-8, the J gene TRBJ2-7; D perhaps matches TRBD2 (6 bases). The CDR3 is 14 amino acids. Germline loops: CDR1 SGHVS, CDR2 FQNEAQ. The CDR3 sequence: CASSLATPSYEQYF. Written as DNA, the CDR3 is TGTGCCAGCAGCCTAGCGACTCCTTCCTACGAGCAGTACTTC.

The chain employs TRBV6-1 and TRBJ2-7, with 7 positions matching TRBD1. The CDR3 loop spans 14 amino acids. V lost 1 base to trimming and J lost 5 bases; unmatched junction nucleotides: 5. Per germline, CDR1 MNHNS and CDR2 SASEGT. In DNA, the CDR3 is TGTGCCAGCAGTGAAGTTGGGACAGCCAACGAGCAGTACTTC. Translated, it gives CASSEVGTANEQYF.

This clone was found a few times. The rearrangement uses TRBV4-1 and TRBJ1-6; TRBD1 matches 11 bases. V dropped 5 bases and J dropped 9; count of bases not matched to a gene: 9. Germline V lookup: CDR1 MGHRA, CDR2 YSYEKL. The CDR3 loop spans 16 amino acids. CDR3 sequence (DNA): TGCGCCAGCAGCACCGACCTCGGGACAGGGGGTTCACCCCTCCACTTT. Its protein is CASSTDLGTGGSPLHF.

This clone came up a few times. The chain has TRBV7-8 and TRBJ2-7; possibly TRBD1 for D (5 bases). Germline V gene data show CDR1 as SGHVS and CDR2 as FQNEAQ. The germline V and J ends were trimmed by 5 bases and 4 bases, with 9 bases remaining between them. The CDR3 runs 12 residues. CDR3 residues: CASSHGAYEQYF. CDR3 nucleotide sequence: TGTGCCAGCAGCCATGGGGCGTACGAGCAGTACTTC.

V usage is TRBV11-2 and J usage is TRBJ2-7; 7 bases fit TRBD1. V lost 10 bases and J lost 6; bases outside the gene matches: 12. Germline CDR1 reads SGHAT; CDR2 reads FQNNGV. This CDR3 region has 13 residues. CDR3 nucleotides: TGTGCCACCTCGACAGGGTTTATTAGCGAGCAGTACTTC. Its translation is CATSTGFISEQYF.

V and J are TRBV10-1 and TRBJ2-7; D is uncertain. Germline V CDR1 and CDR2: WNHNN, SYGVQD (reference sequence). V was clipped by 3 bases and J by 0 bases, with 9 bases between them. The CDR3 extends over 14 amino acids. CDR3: CASSDPMSSYEQYF. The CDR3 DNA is TGCGCCAGCAGTGACCCCATGTCCTCCTACGAGCAGTACTTC.

For the CDR3, the DNA is TGTGCCAGCTCACCACCGACCCAAAAGACAGGGTTGCCTAACTATGGCTACACCTTC. Amino acid sequence: CASSPPTQKTGLPNYGYTF. The genes are TRBV18 and TRBJ1-2, with TRBD1 matching over 7 bases. With 0 bases clipped from V and 0 bases from J, the junction kept 13 bases outside the gene matches. The CDR3 loop spans 19 amino acids. The germline CDR1 and CDR2 sequences are KGHSH and LQKENI.

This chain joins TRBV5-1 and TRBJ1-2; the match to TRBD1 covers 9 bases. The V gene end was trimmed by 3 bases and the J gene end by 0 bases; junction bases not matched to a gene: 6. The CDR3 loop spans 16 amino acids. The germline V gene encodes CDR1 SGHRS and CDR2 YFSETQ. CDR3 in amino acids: CASSSGTGTTNYGYTF. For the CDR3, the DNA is TGCGCCAGCAGCTCAGGGACAGGGACAACTAACTATGGCTACACCTTC.

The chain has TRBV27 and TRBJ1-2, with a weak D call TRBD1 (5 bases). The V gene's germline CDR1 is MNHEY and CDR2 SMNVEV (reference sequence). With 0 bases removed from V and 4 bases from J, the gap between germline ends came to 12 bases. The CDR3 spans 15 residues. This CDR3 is CASSLSRTQFYGYTF. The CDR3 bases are TGTGCCAGCAGTTTATCGCGGACACAGTTCTATGGCTACACCTTC.

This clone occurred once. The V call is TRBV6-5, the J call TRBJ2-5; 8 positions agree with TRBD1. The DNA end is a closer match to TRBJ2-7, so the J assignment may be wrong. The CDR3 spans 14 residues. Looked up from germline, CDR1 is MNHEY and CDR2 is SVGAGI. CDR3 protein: CASSPGQERYEQYF. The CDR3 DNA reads TGTGCCAGCAGTCCGGGACAGGAGAGATACGAGCAGTACTTC.

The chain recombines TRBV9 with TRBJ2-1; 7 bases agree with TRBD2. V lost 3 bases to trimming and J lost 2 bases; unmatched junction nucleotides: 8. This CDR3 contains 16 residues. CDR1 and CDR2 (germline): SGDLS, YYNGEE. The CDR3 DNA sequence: TGTGCCAGCAGCGGAGCCGGGACTACCACCTACAATGAGCAGTTCTTC. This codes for CASSGAGTTTYNEQFF. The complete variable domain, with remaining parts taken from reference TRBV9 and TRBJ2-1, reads DSGVTQTPKHLITATGQRVTLRCSPRSGDLSVYWYQQSLDQGLQFLIQYYNGEERAKGNILERFSAQQFPDLHSELNLSSLELGDSALYFCASSGAGTTTYNEQFFGPGTRLTVL.